One T cell receptor (beta chain) is described in this entry. Its antigen remains unknown. TCRdb's copy holds only in-frame clones and misses some; the assay was immunoSEQ multiplex PCR. The table shows roughly 76,000 clones, with approximately 91% occurring only once. J lost 5 bases, V lost 2 bases, and 12 bases had no gene match. This CDR3 comprises 16 residues. Germline CDR1 SGDLS, CDR2 YYNGEE. This sample is drawn from a study of T cell responses to AZD1222 COVID-19 vaccine. Overall study results and limits: There were repertoire samples only from the period after the peak T cell response. Most donors were white British and more were female, and clonal diversity was possibly underestimated. Nearly half of spike-specific TCRs reportedly target variant regions that are unmutated in the B.1.351 and B.1.1.7 variants.

The chain couples TRBV9 to TRBJ2-5, with 7 bases matching TRBD2. The sequencing here drew on peripheral blood, taken on day 0 of AZD1222 vaccination. The origin of this receptor is an adult in good health. The CDR3, as DNA: TGTGCCAGCAGCGTCGGTGTCCAGCGGGGTGGGGAGACCCAGTACTTC. This codes for CASSVGVQRGGETQYF.